The present T cell receptor (beta chain) was sequenced within a study of response to subunit inactivated influenza vaccine. This clonotype was observed a few times. The target antigen is unknown. This CDR3 comprises 15 residues. V lost 2 bases to trimming and J lost 4 bases, with 14 bases between them. Germline V gives CDR1 SGHTA, CDR2 FQGNSA. TCRdb processed the RT-PCR reads anew with MiXCR; each CDR3 protein has one entry. The table records about 780,000 distinct CDR3 sequences, approximately 17% of them present only once. Overall study results and limits: The authors suggested that few new T cells are recruited per seasonal influenza vaccination.

The chain couples TRBV7-2 to TRBJ1-1, with a weak D call TRBD1 (6 bases). This TCR was sampled from a man between 45 and 60 years old who received an inactivated influenza vaccine. Sample: PBMCs from blood, taken 5 days after vaccination. In DNA form, the CDR3 reads TGTGCCAGCAGCTTATGGGGGGCCCGGGGCACTGAAGCTTTCTTT. It yields the protein CASSLWGARGTEAFF. Looking up the rest from reference TRBV7-2 and TRBJ1-1 gives the full variable domain: GAGVSQSPSNKVTEKGKDVELRCDPISGHTALYWYRQSLGQGLEFLIYFQGNSAPDKSGLPSDRFSAERTGGSVSTLTIQRTQQEDSAVYLCASSLWGARGTEAFFGQGTRLTVV.